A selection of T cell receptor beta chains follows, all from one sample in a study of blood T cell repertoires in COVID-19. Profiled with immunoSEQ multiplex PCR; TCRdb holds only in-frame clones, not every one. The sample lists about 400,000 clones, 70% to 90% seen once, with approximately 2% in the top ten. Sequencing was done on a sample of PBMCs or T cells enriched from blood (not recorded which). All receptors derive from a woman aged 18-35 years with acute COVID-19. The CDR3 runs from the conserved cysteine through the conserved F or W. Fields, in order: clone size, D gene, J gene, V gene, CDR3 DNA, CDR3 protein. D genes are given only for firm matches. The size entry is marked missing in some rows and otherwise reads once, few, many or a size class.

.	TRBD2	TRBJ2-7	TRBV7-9	TGTGCCAGCAGCCCGGGACTAGGATACGAGCAGTACTTC	CASSPGLGYEQYF
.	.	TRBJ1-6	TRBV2	TGTGCCAGCAGTGTGTCGGAGGGTTCACCCCTCCACTTT	CASSVSEGSPLHF
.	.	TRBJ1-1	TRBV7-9	TGTGCCAGCAGCTCAAGGGGGAACACTGAAGCTTTCTTT	CASSSRGNTEAFF
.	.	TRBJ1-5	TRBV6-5	TGTGCCAGCACTTTATCAGGGGACAATCAGCCCCAGCATTTT	CASTLSGDNQPQHF
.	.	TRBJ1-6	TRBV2	TGTGCCAGCAGTGAGCGGAGGGGTGGTTCACCCCTCCACTTT	CASSERRGGSPLHF
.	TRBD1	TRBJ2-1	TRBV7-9	TGTGCCAGCAGCTCCTCACGGGGGAGGACAGGGACGAGTGAGCAGTTCTTC	CASSSSRGRTGTSEQFF
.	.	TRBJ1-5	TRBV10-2	TGCGCCAGCAGTTCCGACAGCAGCAATCAGCCCCAGCATTTT	CASSSDSSNQPQHF
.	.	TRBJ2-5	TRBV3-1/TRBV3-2	TGTGCCAGCAGCCAAGGAGTAGGTCAGGGGCCGGGGGAGACCCAGTACTTC	CASSQGVGQGPGETQYF
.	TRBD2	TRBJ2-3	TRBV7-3	TGTGCCAGCAGCTATACTAGCGGGGGGGCAGCGGATACGCAGTATTTT	CASSYTSGGAADTQYF
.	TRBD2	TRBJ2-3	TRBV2	TGTGCCAGCAGTGAAGCGGGACTAGCTCTACCGACAGATACGCAGTATTTT	CASSEAGLALPTDTQYF
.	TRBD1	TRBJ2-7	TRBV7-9	TGTGCCAGCAGCTTAGTTGGGACAGGGGGTCTCGAGCAGTACTTC	CASSLVGTGGLEQYF
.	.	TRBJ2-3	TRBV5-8	TGTGCCAGCAGCTTGAGCCTAGCGCTACCCACAGATACGCAGTATTTT	CASSLSLALPTDTQYF
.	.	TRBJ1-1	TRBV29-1	TGCAGCGTTGAAAAAAGGAGTCGCACCATGAACACTGAAGCTTTCTTT	CSVEKRSRTMNTEAFF
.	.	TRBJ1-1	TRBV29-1	TGCAGCGTTGAAACCCAGGGAGGGACTGAAGCTTTCTTT	CSVETQGGTEAFF
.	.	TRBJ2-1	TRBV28	TGTGCCAGCAGTTTATCAGTCAGGGAGCAGTTCTTC	CASSLSVREQFF
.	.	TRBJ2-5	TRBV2	TGTGCCAGCAGTGAATTGGGGGCCCCGACCCAGTACTTC	CASSELGAPTQYF
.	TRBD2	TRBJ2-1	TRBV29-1	TGCAGCGTTGATCTTGTAGCGGGGCTCTCCTACAATGAGCAGTTCTTC	CSVDLVAGLSYNEQFF
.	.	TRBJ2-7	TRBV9	TGTGCCAGCAGCGTAGCTCTGGGGCGAGACTACGAGCAGTACTTC	CASSVALGRDYEQYF
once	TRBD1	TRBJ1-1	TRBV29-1	TGCAGCGTTCCTCGGACAGGGGGCACTGAAGCTTTCTTT	CSVPRTGGTEAFF
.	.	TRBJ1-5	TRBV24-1	TGTGCCACCAGTGATACAGGGAGCAATCAGCCCCAGCATTTT	CATSDTGSNQPQHF
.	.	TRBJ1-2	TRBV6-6	TGTGCCAGCAGTCCCCTTCGAACAGGCGCGTTTGACTATGGCTACACCTTC	CASSPLRTGAFDYGYTF
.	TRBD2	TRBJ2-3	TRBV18	TGTGCCAGCTCCCGAGGCAGCGGGGAGCCGGGTACGCAGTATTTT	CASSRGSGEPGTQYF